This TCR beta chain was sequenced during a study of blood T cells in healthy people across ages. General study points: With age, beta diversity per million T cells declined roughly linearly, significantly by about 40.

CDR3 length equals 13 residues. Trimming took 3 bases from V and 4 from J, leaving 12 bases between them. CDR1 and CDR2 (germline): DFQATT, SNEGSKA (reference sequence). Primed by a sample-barcoded 5' primer and a J-beta primer mix, a second PCR proceeded for 7 to 11 cycles. TCRdb analysed the 5' RACE reads with MiXCR anew, one entry per CDR3 protein. The data hold 650,000 to 800,000 distinct CDR3 sequences, with 44% observed a single time. As for this clonotype: Its antigen is as yet unknown.

This clonotype was obtained from a man in his sixties in good health. The rearrangement joins TRBV20-1 to TRBJ1-2; a weak D match, TRBD1 (6 bases). Sequenced input: blood. Here the CDR3 DNA reads TGCAGTGCTAGGACCGGGACACCCTATGGCTACACCTTC. The encoded protein is CSARTGTPYGYTF.